This is a list of T cell receptor beta chains from one sample in a study of blood T cell repertoires in COVID-19. Data came from immunoSEQ multiplex PCR; TCRdb stores just in-frame clones and leaves some out. The sample has about 130,000 clones, roughly 79% seen once. Sequencing was carried out using peripheral blood. These receptors were obtained from a human donor in a cohort sampled during active COVID-19. The CDR3 runs from the conserved cysteine through the conserved F or W. Each record gives: clone size, V gene, D gene, J gene, CDR3 protein. The D gene is left open where the match is weak. The listing skips clone size in some rows; elsewhere it reads once, few, many or a size class.

NA	TRBV18	NA	TRBJ1-1	CASSPTVQAEAFF
few	TRBV19	TRBD1	TRBJ1-2	CASSGQGDGYTF
NA	TRBV29-1	NA	TRBJ1-4	CSGRQDNEKLFF
NA	TRBV5-3	NA	TRBJ1-2	CARSFEHRANYGYTF
NA	TRBV19	NA	TRBJ1-3	CASVHPEGGGNTIYF
NA	TRBV6-1	NA	TRBJ1-3	CASSEAPSSGNTIYF
NA	TRBV6-1	NA	TRBJ1-1	CASSEAVDRYAFF
NA	TRBV4-1	NA	TRBJ1-2	CASSQALLGRGGYTF
few	TRBV5-1	TRBD1	TRBJ2-1	CASSFPGQGYNEQFF
NA	TRBV6-6	NA	TRBJ1-1	CASSPGRQEYTEAFF